Listed below are T cell receptor beta chains from one sample, sequenced in a study of blood T cells in healthy people across ages. TCRdb processed the 5' RACE reads anew with MiXCR; each CDR3 protein has one entry. The top ten hold about 4.1% of the sample, which has 1.5 million to 1.8 million distinct CDR3 sequences, approximately 43% seen once. The sequenced sample consisted of blood. The origin of the receptors is a woman aged 18 to 35 in good health. The CDR3 runs from the conserved cysteine through the conserved F or W. Each record gives: J gene, D gene, clone size, CDR3 length, V gene, CDR3 protein, CDR3 DNA. D genes are given only for firm matches. Only some rows state a clone size, as once, few, many or a class for expanded clones.

TRBJ2-1 TRBD2 . 17 TRBV20-1 CSAGGLAGGYSYNEQFF TGCAGTGCAGGGGGACTAGCGGGAGGCTACTCCTACAATGAGCAGTTCTTC
TRBJ2-2 TRBD1 . 16 TRBV10-3 CAIRAGQGRGTGELFF TGTGCCATCAGAGCTGGACAGGGTCGTGGCACCGGGGAGCTGTTTTTT
TRBJ2-1 TRBD2 many 15 TRBV6-5 CASSARVSGIIEQFF TGTGCCAGCAGCGCAAGGGTTAGCGGGATAATTGAGCAGTTCTTC
TRBJ2-7 . . 13 TRBV2 CASTLMVGNEQYF TGTGCCAGCACTCTCATGGTGGGAAACGAGCAGTACTTC
TRBJ1-2 . . 14 TRBV30 CAWSVLHFGYGYTF TGTGCCTGGAGTGTACTTCACTTCGGCTATGGCTACACCTTC
TRBJ2-2 . . 13 TRBV20-1 CSARGGPTGELFF TGCAGTGCTAGAGGCGGACCCACCGGGGAGCTGTTTTTT
TRBJ2-1 . . 14 TRBV25-1 CASSEPGSNNGQFF TGTGCCAGCAGTGAACCCGGTTCAAACAATGGGCAGTTCTTC
TRBJ2-1 TRBD2 . 18 TRBV13 CASSLYGLAGVFQETQFF TGTGCCAGCAGCTTATACGGACTAGCGGGAGTCTTCCAAGAGACCCAGTTCTTC
TRBJ2-2 . few 13 TRBV6-5 CASSLGRPGELFF TGTGCCAGCAGTTTAGGACGACCCGGGGAGCTGTTTTTT
TRBJ1-4 . many 12 TRBV29-1 CSVGRQGEKLFF TGCAGCGTTGGTAGACAAGGAGAAAAACTGTTTTTT
TRBJ1-1 . few 16 TRBV4-1 CASSQVSALMNTEAFF TGCGCCAGCAGCCAAGTCTCGGCCCTTATGAACACTGAAGCTTTCTTT
TRBJ2-7 . . 13 TRBV4-3 CASSKGFLHEQYF TGCGCCAGCAGCAAAGGATTTCTCCACGAGCAGTACTTC
TRBJ2-7 TRBD1 few 13 TRBV30 CAWSRGSRYEQYF TGTGCCTGGAGCAGGGGGTCGCGCTACGAGCAGTACTTC
TRBJ1-5 . few 15 TRBV7-9 CASGRGYGDNQPQHF TGTGCCAGCGGCCGGGGGTATGGAGACAATCAGCCCCAGCATTTT
TRBJ2-3 TRBD1 . 14 TRBV6-2/TRBV6-3 CACSGDRLSDTQYF TGTGCCTGCTCTGGGGACAGGCTATCAGATACGCAGTATTTT
TRBJ1-5 . few 16 TRBV20-1 CSARDPRSYSNQPQHF TGCAGTGCTAGAGATCCCAGATCTTATAGCAATCAGCCCCAGCATTTT
TRBJ2-7 . few 12 TRBV6-2/TRBV6-3 CASSYGIYEQYF TGTGCCAGCAGTTACGGAATCTACGAGCAGTACTTC
TRBJ1-5 . few 10 TRBV29-1 CSVGVQPQHF TGCAGCGTTGGTGTTCAGCCCCAGCATTTT
TRBJ2-2 TRBD2 . 17 TRBV27 CASSLGRTSPITGELFF TGTGCCAGCAGTTTAGGCCGGACTAGCCCGATCACCGGGGAGCTGTTTTTT
TRBJ1-2 . . 14 TRBV6-6 CASSYVSGTGGYTF TGTGCCAGCAGTTATGTCTCAGGAACCGGCGGCTACACCTTC
TRBJ1-6 . . 14 TRBV25-1 CASTLTGGNSPLHF TGTGCCAGCACCTTAACGGGCGGGAATTCACCCCTCCACTTT
TRBJ2-7 TRBD2 . 15 TRBV3-1 CASSPSRDYSFEQYF TGTGCCAGCAGCCCTAGCCGGGACTACTCCTTCGAGCAGTACTTC
TRBJ2-7 TRBD2 . 14 TRBV5-1 CASSPGTSTFEQYF TGCGCCAGCAGCCCCGGGACTAGCACCTTCGAGCAGTACTTC
TRBJ1-6 . few 14 TRBV7-2 CASSLGQGPSPLHF TGTGCCAGCAGCTTAGGGCAGGGACCTTCACCCCTCCACTTT
TRBJ2-1 . few 15 TRBV12-3/TRBV12-4 CASSHRDNPYNEQFF TGTGCCAGCAGTCACCGGGACAATCCCTACAATGAGCAGTTCTTC
TRBJ2-1 . . 15 TRBV20-1 CSASREGTQRETQFF TGCAGTGCCTCCAGAGAAGGGACCCAACGAGAGACCCAGTTCTTC
TRBJ2-7 TRBD2 . 19 TRBV6-4 CASSGLWGLAGGWDNEQYF TGTGCCAGCAGTGGCCTCTGGGGACTAGCGGGAGGCTGGGACAATGAGCAGTACTTC
TRBJ1-2 TRBD1 . 15 TRBV9 CASSAQGSPVYGYTF TGTGCCAGCAGCGCACAGGGGTCCCCAGTCTATGGCTACACCTTC
TRBJ2-7 TRBD1 . 15 TRBV9 CASSPRTGNPYEQYF TGTGCCAGCAGCCCCAGGACAGGGAATCCCTACGAGCAGTACTTC
TRBJ2-7 . few 15 TRBV9 CASSGQGSGSYEQYF TGTGCCAGCAGCGGTCAGGGATCGGGCTCCTACGAGCAGTACTTC
TRBJ2-1 . few 15 TRBV6-2/TRBV6-3 CASRIGSVWYNEQFF TGTGCCAGCAGGATAGGGAGCGTATGGTACAATGAGCAGTTCTTC
TRBJ2-4 . . 12 TRBV7-2 CASSPHGDIQYF TGTGCCAGCAGCCCCCATGGGGACATTCAGTACTTC
TRBJ2-1 TRBD2 . 16 TRBV6-1 CASSPMHHSGGNEQFF TGTGCCAGCAGCCCCATGCACCACTCGGGGGGCAATGAGCAGTTCTTC
TRBJ2-1 . . 15 TRBV7-2 CASTPRGSSYNEQFF TGTGCCAGCACCCCAAGGGGGTCCTCCTACAATGAGCAGTTCTTC
TRBJ1-2 . . 14 TRBV7-2 CASSLVQHQYGYTF TGTGCCAGCAGCTTAGTACAGCACCAATATGGCTACACCTTC
TRBJ2-5 TRBD2 . 14 TRBV10-3 CAISHSSGQETQYF TGTGCCATCAGTCATTCTAGCGGGCAAGAGACCCAGTACTTC
TRBJ1-1 . few 15 TRBV7-2 CASSLALGLNTEAFF TGTGCCAGCAGCTTAGCGTTGGGTCTCAATACTGAAGCTTTCTTT
TRBJ2-7 . few 12 TRBV2 CASGERAYEQYF TGTGCCAGCGGAGAGAGAGCCTACGAGCAGTACTTC
TRBJ1-2 . . 11 TRBV27 CASRAPEGHTF TGTGCCAGCAGAGCCCCAGAAGGCCACACCTTC
TRBJ2-7 . many 14 TRBV7-2 CASRPGTVSYEQYF TGTGCCAGCAGACCCGGGACGGTCTCCTACGAGCAGTACTTC
TRBJ2-5 . . 13 TRBV5-1 CASSLANGETQYF TGCGCCAGCAGCTTAGCAAATGGAGAGACCCAGTACTTC
TRBJ2-1 TRBD2 many 15 TRBV20-1 CSALKREGSYNEQFF TGCAGTGCTCTTAAGCGGGAGGGCTCCTACAATGAGCAGTTCTTC
TRBJ1-4 . . 15 TRBV5-1 CASSVLGESYEKLFF TGCGCCAGCAGCGTGCTTGGCGAGTCCTATGAAAAACTGTTTTTT
TRBJ2-5 . . 14 TRBV11-2 CASSWNRARETQYF TGTGCCAGCAGCTGGAACAGGGCACGAGAGACCCAGTACTTC
TRBJ1-1 TRBD1 . 14 TRBV3-1 CASSPGTGSTGAFF TGTGCCAGCAGCCCCGGGACAGGGAGCACGGGTGCTTTCTTT
TRBJ1-1 . . 15 TRBV9 CASSVAHSMNTEAFF TGTGCCAGCAGCGTAGCCCACAGCATGAACACTGAAGCTTTCTTT
TRBJ1-4 TRBD1 . 13 TRBV20-1 CSAWDRRYEKLFF TGCAGTGCTTGGGACAGAAGATATGAAAAACTGTTTTTT
TRBJ2-3 TRBD2 . 13 TRBV4-1 CASSQTPGLDSYF TGCGCCAGCAGCCAGACACCGGGACTAGACTCGTATTTT
TRBJ2-5 . few 14 TRBV7-8 CASTSEGSQETQYF TGTGCCAGCACCTCGGAGGGTAGTCAAGAGACCCAGTACTTC
TRBJ2-5 TRBD1 . 15 TRBV4-1 CASSHPRTGQETQYF TGCGCCAGCAGCCATCCTAGGACAGGTCAAGAGACCCAGTACTTC
TRBJ2-1 TRBD2 . 18 TRBV10-3 CAISATGLAKNSYNEQFF TGTGCCATCAGTGCAACGGGACTAGCTAAAAACTCCTACAATGAGCAGTTCTTC
TRBJ2-5 . many 16 TRBV5-8 CASSIPRDPRGETQYF TGTGCCAGCAGCATCCCACGGGACCCACGGGGAGAGACCCAGTACTTC
TRBJ2-1 TRBD1 few 16 TRBV27 CASSPWTGGLYNEQFF TGTGCCAGCAGTCCCTGGACAGGGGGGCTTTACAATGAGCAGTTCTTC
TRBJ2-1 TRBD2 . 16 TRBV2 CASTPLAGGVHNEQFF TGTGCCAGCACCCCCTTGGCGGGAGGGGTTCACAATGAGCAGTTCTTC
TRBJ2-3 TRBD2 few 17 TRBV10-3 CAISGTSGSHHTDTQYF TGTGCCATCTCCGGGACTAGCGGGAGTCACCACACAGATACGCAGTATTTT